Following are 27 T cell receptor beta chains from one sample sequenced in a study of cytomegalovirus exposure and HLA in healthy donors. 13 Jbeta primers and 60 Vbeta primers were used for the PCR. TCRdb keeps only in-frame clones here, not all; method: immunoSEQ multiplex PCR. The table lists tens of thousands of clones, 60% to 80% of them singletons. Specimen: PBMCs. Every receptor here comes from a man aged 55 to 69 in good health and CMV-seropositive.

The chain links TRBV1 to TRBJ2-5; the table calls TRBD2, which could not be checked here. TRBV1 is flagged as a pseudogene. The CDR3 has 19 residues. The CDR3 loop reads CTSSQDLLAGGSHTETQYF. The CDR3 region has the DNA TGCACCAGCAGCCAAGACCTACTAGCGGGGGGCTCCCATACGGAGACCCAGTACTTC.

V gene TRBV6-1 combines with J gene TRBJ2-5, with 8 bases that match TRBD1. V lost 4 bases, J lost 3 bases, and 4 bases stayed unmatched. The germline CDR1 and CDR2 sequences are MNHNS and SASEGT. The CDR3 has 14 residues. This chain's CDR3 is CASSADRGKETQYF. DNA for the CDR3: TGTGCCAGCAGTGCAGACAGGGGTAAAGAGACCCAGTACTTC.

This clone was counted once. The V and J genes are TRBV5-1 and TRBJ1-6, with D possibly TRBD1 on 6 matching bases. CDR3 length equals 17 residues. The germline V gene has CDR1 SGHRS and CDR2 YFSETQ. V dropped 0 bases and J dropped 7 bases, with 17 bases sitting between them. The CDR3 DNA is TGCGCCAGCAGCTTGGGGGGAAGGGGACAAGGGAATTCACCCCTCCACTTT. Translation gives CASSLGGRGQGNSPLHF.

This sequence joins TRBV11-2 and TRBJ2-7; TRBD2 matches 8 bases. CDR1 SGHAT and CDR2 FQNNGV come from the germline V gene. The CDR3 sequence is 17 residues long. With 5 bases clipped from V and 9 bases from J, the junction kept 21 bases outside the gene matches. The CDR3 region is CASSPLGGAGGSRGQYF. Here the CDR3 DNA reads TGTGCCAGCAGCCCCCTAGGTGGGGCGGGGGGCTCTCGGGGGCAGTACTTC.

The V gene is TRBV5-6, the J gene TRBJ1-2; D is perhaps TRBD1 (6 bases). From germline, CDR1 is SGHDT and CDR2 YYEEEE. The CDR3 length is 17 residues. V lost 2 bases, J lost 4 bases, and 21 bases lay in between. The CDR3 region is CASSFRGTPRGSYGYTF. The DNA of the CDR3 is TGTGCCAGCAGCTTTCGAGGGACACCCAGAGGGTCCTATGGCTACACCTTC.

This clone was seen a handful of times. The chain recombines TRBV6-5 with TRBJ2-3; the match to TRBD1 covers 7 bases. Trimming at V came to 8 bases and at J to 6 bases, leaving 11 bases not matched to a gene. The CDR3 has 14 residues. CDR1 is MNHEY, CDR2 SVGAGI, per germline. CDR3 residues: CASRRDSLSDTQYF. The DNA for the CDR3 is TGTGCCAGCCGACGGGACAGCCTATCCGATACGCAGTATTTT.

This clone was observed a handful of times. The rearrangement links TRBV12-5 to TRBJ2-3; 14 bases match TRBD2. V lost 1 base, J lost 1 base, and 1 base stayed unmatched. CDR1 is LGHNT and CDR2 is FRNRAP in the germline V gene. This CDR3 comprises 17 residues. CDR3 in amino acids: CASGLGLAGGRTDTQYF. CDR3 sequence (DNA): TGTGCTAGTGGTTTGGGACTAGCGGGGGGGCGCACAGATACGCAGTATTTT.

The chain couples TRBV5-6 to TRBJ2-4; 7 nucleotides align to TRBD1. Germline V gene lookup returns CDR1 SGHDT and CDR2 YYEEEE. V was clipped by 4 bases and J by 5 bases; unmatched bases: 3. CDR3 length equals 13 residues. CDR3 nucleotides: TGTGCCAGCAGCAGGGACAGCCAAAACATTCAGTACTTC. This gives the protein CASSRDSQNIQYF.

This clone was seen a handful of times. This chain uses TRBV4-1 with TRBJ2-5, with D possibly being TRBD1 (5 bases). CDR3 size: 15 residues. The V gene's germline CDR1 is MGHRA and CDR2 YSYEKL. V lost 1 base, J lost 5 bases, and 14 bases lay in between. The DNA for the CDR3 is TGCGCCAGCAGCCAAGGGGGAATTGGGGCGGAGACCCAGTACTTC. Encoded protein: CASSQGGIGAETQYF.

The chain recombines TRBV5-1 with TRBJ2-1; 11 nucleotides match TRBD2. Germline V gene data show CDR1 as SGHRS and CDR2 as YFSETQ. The CDR3 extends over 14 amino acids. V gave up 5 bases and J gave up 5 bases; unmatched junction bases: 3. CDR3 DNA sequence: TGCGCCAGCAGTAGCGGGGGGGGGAACAATGAGCAGTTCTTC. As protein: CASSSGGGNNEQFF.

V usage is TRBV5-6 and J usage is TRBJ2-5; 13 bases map to TRBD2. With V trimmed by 1 base and J by 0 bases, 3 bases remained unmatched. Per germline, CDR1 SGHDT and CDR2 YYEEEE. The CDR3 has 17 residues. CDR3 region: CASSLMGLAGNQETQYF. The CDR3 DNA sequence: TGTGCCAGCAGCTTGATGGGACTAGCGGGGAACCAAGAGACCCAGTACTTC. Full variable domain (remainder filled in from reference TRBV5-6 and TRBJ2-5): DAGVTQSPTHLIKTRGQQVTLRCSPKSGHDTVSWYQQALGQGPQFIFQYYEEEERQRGNFPDRFSGHQFPNYSSELNVNALLLGDSALYLCASSLMGLAGNQETQYFGPGTRLLVL.

The rearrangement uses TRBV5-1 and TRBJ2-5; no reliable D call. The CDR3 has 17 amino acids. Trimming left V 3 bases short and J 4 bases short, with 22 bases between. Germline CDR1 is SGHRS and CDR2 is YFSETQ. The CDR3 loop reads CASSSAIQSGLGETQYF. CDR3 sequence (DNA): TGCGCCAGCAGCTCGGCCATTCAGTCCGGGTTGGGAGAGACCCAGTACTTC.

The chain is built from TRBV11-2 and TRBJ2-5, with 8 bases matching TRBD1. The junction had 6 bases not matched to a gene; V was cut back by 7 bases and J by 5 bases. The CDR3 loop spans 13 amino acids. Germline CDR1 is SGHAT and CDR2 is FQNNGV. CDR3 amino acids: CASTRGLGETQYF. The CDR3 bases are TGTGCCAGCACCAGGGGGCTGGGGGAGACCCAGTACTTC.

The chain has TRBV11-2 and TRBJ2-7; D may be TRBD1 (6 bases). Trimming removed 6 bases at V and 7 bases at J, with 22 bases between. Per the germline V gene, CDR1 is SGHAT and CDR2 is FQNNGV. The length of the CDR3 is 15 residues. As DNA, the CDR3 is TGTGCCAGCAGTTACAACAACCTGGGGGCTGGGGAGCAGTACTTC. This gives the protein CASSYNNLGAGEQYF.

This clone has just a few counts. This chain connects TRBV19 to TRBJ2-5; 9 bases fit TRBD1. CDR1 is LNHDA and CDR2 is SQIVND in the germline V gene (reference sequence). V trimming: 3 bases; J trimming: 5 bases; junction bases outside the gene matches: 4. This CDR3 has 14 residues. The CDR3 nucleotides read TGTGCCAGTAGTATTACAGGGGGCGCGGAGACCCAGTACTTC. Protein sequence: CASSITGGAETQYF.

The rearrangement joins TRBV6-5 to TRBJ1-2; 10 bases match TRBD1. Germline V lookup: CDR1 MNHEY, CDR2 SVGAGI. J lost 7 bases, V lost 0 bases, and 5 bases had no gene match. The CDR3 is 15 residues long. The CDR3 DNA reads TGTGCCAGCAGTTACTCCGGGACAGGGGAGGCTGGCTACACCTTC. It codes for CASSYSGTGEAGYTF.

The chain has TRBV5-1 and TRBJ2-3, with D possibly matching TRBD2 (5 bases). Trimming left V 0 bases short and J 2 bases short, with 10 bases between. The length of the CDR3 is 15 residues. Germline V CDR1 and CDR2: SGHRS, YFSETQ. In DNA form, the CDR3 reads TGCGCCAGCAGCTTGGACAGCGGATACACAGATACGCAGTATTTT. Amino acids: CASSLDSGYTDTQYF.

The gene calls are TRBV2 and TRBJ2-7, with 11 bases fitting TRBD2. The CDR3 runs to 15 residues. Germline loops: CDR1 SNHLY, CDR2 FYNNEI. The ends lost 8 bases at V and 0 bases at J; junction bases unmatched: 6. The CDR3 nucleotides are TGTGCCAGCGCGGGACTAGCGGACATCTCCTACGAGCAGTACTTC. This gives the protein CASAGLADISYEQYF.

The chain couples TRBV19 to TRBJ2-3, with a possible D match to TRBD2 (6 bases). This CDR3 comprises 15 residues. Trimming left V 9 bases short and J 6 bases short, with 22 bases between. Germline-derived CDR1 and CDR2 are LNHDA and SQIVND (reference sequence). CDR3 sequence: CASHLGTRSWDTQYF. CDR3 sequence (DNA): TGTGCCAGCCATCTAGGGACTCGATCTTGGGATACGCAGTATTTT.

This chain links TRBV27 with TRBJ2-7; a weak D match, TRBD1 (6 bases). This CDR3 is 14 amino acids long. Germline V gives CDR1 MNHEY, CDR2 SMNVEV (reference sequence). V was shortened by 5 bases and J by 1 base, with 12 bases between the two germline ends. The CDR3 spells CASSNTGPSYEQYF. As DNA, the CDR3 is TGTGCCAGCAGTAATACAGGGCCGTCCTACGAGCAGTACTTC.

The gene calls are TRBV6-5 and TRBJ1-2; 9 nucleotides agree with TRBD1. CDR1 is MNHEY and CDR2 is SVGAGI in the germline V gene. This CDR3 is 15 amino acids long. The V segment lost 6 bases and the J segment 1 base; nucleotides outside the gene matches: 6. This CDR3 is CASRTGTGSNYGYTF. The CDR3 region has the DNA TGTGCCAGCAGGACCGGGACAGGGAGTAACTATGGCTACACCTTC.

V is TRBV4-1 and J is TRBJ2-1, with D possibly matching TRBD2 (5 bases). The germline V and J ends were trimmed by 0 bases and 6 bases, with 15 bases remaining between them. Germline assignment: CDR1 MGHRA and CDR2 YSYEKL. The CDR3 consists of 16 residues. The CDR3 spells CASSQDSRVGVNEQFF. As DNA, the CDR3 is TGCGCCAGCAGCCAAGATTCCCGGGTGGGAGTCAATGAGCAGTTCTTC.

The CDR3 spells CATSRLTGSLGYTF. For the CDR3, the DNA is TGTGCCACCAGCAGACTAACAGGATCCCTGGGCTACACCTTC. J is TRBJ1-2 and V is TRBV15; possibly TRBD1 for D (5 bases). The CDR3 length is 14 residues. Per germline, CDR1 LNHNV and CDR2 YYDKDF (reference sequence). Trimming took off 2 bases at V and 8 bases at J, with 15 bases between the two ends.

The rearrangement links TRBV6-5 to TRBJ2-7; D is unresolved. This CDR3 is built from 14 residues. CDR1 MNHEY and CDR2 SVGAGI come from the germline V gene. Trimming pared 6 bases from V and 3 bases from J, leaving 15 bases between. The CDR3 DNA reads as TGTGCCAGCAGCTTGAGAAGTGATGACTACGAGCAGTACTTC. Its translation: CASSLRSDDYEQYF.

V usage is TRBV11-1 and J usage is TRBJ2-3; 8 bases fit TRBD1. V lost 5 bases and J lost 2; bases outside the gene matches: 15. This CDR3 region has 18 residues. Germline CDR1 reads SGHAT; CDR2 reads FQDESV (reference sequence). This chain's CDR3 is CASSPPRTGWGDTDTQYF. In DNA, the CDR3 is TGTGCCAGCAGCCCCCCCCGGACAGGGTGGGGGGACACAGATACGCAGTATTTT. The full variable domain, completed using reference TRBV11-1 and TRBJ2-3, is EAEVAQSPRYKITEKSQAVAFWCDPISGHATLYWYRQILGQGPELLVQFQDESVVDDSQLPKDRFSAERLKGVDSTLKIQPAELGDSAMYLCASSPPRTGWGDTDTQYFGPGTRLTVL.

The genes are TRBV18 and TRBJ1-3; D not resolved. Trimming left V 2 bases short and J 1 base short, with 6 bases between. The CDR3 has 14 residues. Germline values: CDR1 KGHSH, CDR2 LQKENI. In DNA, the CDR3 is TGTGCCAGCTCACCAGGCCATTCTGGAAACACCATATATTTT. Protein product: CASSPGHSGNTIYF.

The chain links TRBV7-9 to TRBJ2-1; a possible D gene is TRBD1 (6 bases). Germline V gene data show CDR1 as SEHNR and CDR2 as FQNEAQ (reference sequence). CDR3 length: 17 residues. The V and J ends lost 4 bases and 8 bases respectively, with 24 bases between them. CDR3 region: CASSSRVTGYVEDEQFF. The CDR3 nucleotides read TGTGCCAGCAGCTCTAGGGTTACAGGGTACGTTGAGGATGAGCAGTTCTTC.